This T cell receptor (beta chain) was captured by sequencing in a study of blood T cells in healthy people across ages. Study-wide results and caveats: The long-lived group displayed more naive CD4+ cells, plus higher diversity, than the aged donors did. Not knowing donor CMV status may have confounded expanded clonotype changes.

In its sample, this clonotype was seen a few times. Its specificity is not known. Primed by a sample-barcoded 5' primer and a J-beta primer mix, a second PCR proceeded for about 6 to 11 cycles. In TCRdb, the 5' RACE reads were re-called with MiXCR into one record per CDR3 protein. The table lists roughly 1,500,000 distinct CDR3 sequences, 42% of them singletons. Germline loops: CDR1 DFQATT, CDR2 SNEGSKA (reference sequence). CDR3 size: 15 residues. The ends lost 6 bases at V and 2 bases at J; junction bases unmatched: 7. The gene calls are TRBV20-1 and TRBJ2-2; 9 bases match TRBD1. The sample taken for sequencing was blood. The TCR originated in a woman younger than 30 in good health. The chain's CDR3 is CSAPGTGKNTGELFF. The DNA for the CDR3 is TGCAGTGCACCCGGGACAGGGAAAAACACCGGGGAGCTGTTTTTT.